These 27 T cell receptor beta chains were all obtained from the same sample, sequenced in a study of radiation and T cells in renal cell carcinoma. Generated by immunoSEQ multiplex PCR, the TCRdb table keeps only in-frame clones and is missing some. The sample shows 150,000 or so clones, roughly 90% of them seen only once. The sample's time point: baseline pretreatment blood. Treatment meaning: 15 Gy SBRT to primary tumor, nephrectomy 4 weeks later. Sample: blood, taken from a patient whose treatment included radiotherapy and nephrectomy. The receptor source for this set is a woman between 50 and 59 years old with renal cell carcinoma.

This clone appeared a few times. The rearrangement links TRBV18 to TRBJ2-2; D is unresolved. Per germline, CDR1 KGHSH and CDR2 LQKENI. Deletions cut 2 bases from V and 1 base from J, with 5 bases between. The CDR3 has 14 residues. This chain's CDR3 is CASSPFWNTGELFF. The CDR3, as DNA: TGTGCCAGCTCACCATTTTGGAACACCGGGGAGCTGTTTTTT.

The chain employs TRBV9 and TRBJ1-3, with D hard to call. The V and J ends lost 0 bases and 5 bases respectively, with 12 bases between them. This CDR3 is built from 15 residues. Germline CDR1 reads SGDLS; CDR2 reads YYNGEE. CDR3 loop: CASSVEHESRNTIYF. The CDR3 DNA reads TGTGCCAGCAGCGTAGAACACGAGTCAAGAAACACCATATATTTT.

This clone has just one count. The CDR3 bases are TGTGCCAGCAGTCCAGCATATAATTCACCCCTCCACTTT. It codes for CASSPAYNSPLHF. The chain has TRBV6-5 and TRBJ1-6; D call uncertain. The CDR3 spans 13 residues. Germline assignment: CDR1 MNHEY and CDR2 SVGAGI. V dropped 5 bases and J dropped 4 bases, with 6 bases sitting between them.

A single count supports this clone. J is TRBJ2-3 and V is TRBV5-4; 10 bases agree with TRBD2. This CDR3 comprises 17 residues. V gave up 1 base and J gave up 3 bases; unmatched junction bases: 8. Germline V CDR1 and CDR2: SGHNT, YYREEE (reference sequence). The CDR3 nucleotides are TGTGCCAGCAGCTTGAGGAGCGGGGGGGCCGTTACAGATACGCAGTATTTT. Translating gives CASSLRSGGAVTDTQYF.

This clone was detected once. This sequence joins TRBV5-1 and TRBJ1-3; D perhaps matches TRBD1 (5 bases). CDR3 size: 15 residues. CDR1 is SGHRS and CDR2 is YFSETQ in the germline V gene. Trimming removed 0 bases at V and 2 bases at J, with 9 bases between. The CDR3 here is CASSLGQNPGNTIYF. CDR3 coding DNA: TGCGCCAGCAGCTTGGGACAGAACCCTGGAAACACCATATATTTT.

This chain joins TRBV2 and TRBJ2-2; D may be TRBD1 (6 bases). The length of the CDR3 is 15 residues. The V and J ends lost 10 bases and 2 bases respectively, with 17 bases between them. In germline, CDR1 is SNHLY, CDR2 FYNNEI. The CDR3 DNA reads as TGTGCCACCATACGAGACAGGACTAACACCGGGGAGCTGTTTTTT. Translation: CATIRDRTNTGELFF.

This rearrangement joins TRBV7-9 to TRBJ1-3, with 8 bases identical to TRBD1. The CDR3 is 17 amino acids. Germline V gene data show CDR1 as SEHNR and CDR2 as FQNEAQ (reference sequence). Trimming at V came to 4 bases and at J to 0 bases, leaving 8 bases not matched to a gene. In nucleotides, the CDR3 is TGTGCCAGCAGCTCCGGACAGGGTTGGGTCTCTGGAAACACCATATATTTT. Amino acids: CASSSGQGWVSGNTIYF.

The rearrangement joins TRBV30 to TRBJ2-7; 8 bases agree with TRBD1. From germline, CDR1 is GTSNPN and CDR2 SVGIG (reference sequence). The V segment lost 2 bases and the J segment 6 bases; nucleotides outside the gene matches: 9. The CDR3 consists of 14 residues. The chain's CDR3 is CAWSPGGAVGEQYF. CDR3 in DNA: TGTGCCTGGAGTCCAGGGGGCGCGGTAGGCGAGCAGTACTTC.

The chain employs TRBV29-1 and TRBJ1-1; D is uncertain. The CDR3 extends over 12 amino acids. Germline CDR1 reads SQVTM; CDR2 reads ANQGSEA. V lost 7 bases to trimming and J lost 4 bases, with 13 bases between them. Here the CDR3 reads CSAGVVGTEAFF. The CDR3 DNA reads TGCAGCGCCGGGGTTGTCGGCACTGAAGCTTTCTTT.

This clone is labeled as medium-sized. This rearrangement joins TRBV6-5 to TRBJ2-1, with TRBD2 matching 11 bases. In germline, CDR1 is MNHEY, CDR2 SVGAGI. V lost 6 bases, J lost 2 bases, and 3 bases stayed unmatched. This CDR3 is 15 amino acids long. The CDR3: CASRSSGGAYNEQFF. In DNA form, the CDR3 reads TGTGCCAGCAGAAGTAGCGGGGGGGCCTACAATGAGCAGTTCTTC.

The chain carries TRBV6-5 and TRBJ2-7; D remains unclear. In germline, CDR1 is MNHEY, CDR2 SVGAGI. The CDR3 spans 16 residues. The V end was cut by 0 bases, the J end by 2 bases, with 14 bases between. The CDR3 protein is CASSYSGTIPTYEQYF. As DNA, the CDR3 is TGTGCCAGCAGTTACTCTGGCACCATACCCACCTACGAGCAGTACTTC.

V is TRBV7-9 and J is TRBJ1-3; no clear D gene. V was cut by 3 bases and J by 3 bases, with 9 bases left in between. CDR3 length: 14 residues. Germline CDR1 is SEHNR and CDR2 is FQNEAQ (reference sequence). The DNA of the CDR3 is TGTGCCAGCAGCTTCAGGACTGGTGGAAACACCATATATTTT. Its translation is CASSFRTGGNTIYF.

This chain links TRBV5-4 with TRBJ2-3; 15 nucleotides align to TRBD2. Germline V lookup: CDR1 SGHNT, CDR2 YYREEE (reference sequence). This CDR3 contains 17 residues. The V and J ends lost 5 bases and 4 bases, in that order; junction bases with no gene match: 8. The CDR3: CASSFAGTSGGSDTQYF. In DNA, the CDR3 is TGTGCCAGCAGTTTCGCTGGGACTAGCGGGGGGTCAGATACGCAGTATTTT.

The chain has TRBV5-4 and TRBJ1-5, with unresolved D. The germline V gene encodes CDR1 SGHNT and CDR2 YYREEE (reference sequence). V lost 1 base and J lost 3, with 2 bases in between. The CDR3 has 12 residues. CDR3 in amino acids: CASSLYNQPQHF. The CDR3 DNA reads as TGTGCCAGCAGCTTGTACAATCAGCCCCAGCATTTT.

As DNA, the CDR3 is TGTGCCAGCAGCATCGTTGACACTGAAGCTTTCTTT. This gives the protein CASSIVDTEAFF. The chain has TRBV7-9 and TRBJ1-1; D call uncertain. V lost 5 bases and J 3 bases, leaving 7 bases between the germline ends. Germline CDR1 reads SEHNR; CDR2 reads FQNEAQ (reference sequence). The CDR3 is 12 residues long.

V and J are TRBV6-5 and TRBJ1-5, with D possibly matching TRBD1 (6 bases). The CDR3 spans 15 residues. The ends were cut back, 2 bases at V and 7 bases at J, with 15 bases in the middle. Germline CDR1 reads MNHEY; CDR2 reads SVGAGI. DNA for the CDR3: TGTGCCAGCAGTTACCTTCCGACAGGTGGACAGCCCCAGCATTTT. Its translation: CASSYLPTGGQPQHF.

The chain is built from TRBV18 and TRBJ2-1, with 10 bases matching TRBD2. This CDR3 is built from 15 residues. With V trimmed by 3 bases and J by 3 bases, 2 bases remained unmatched. Germline V gene lookup returns CDR1 KGHSH and CDR2 LQKENI. CDR3 DNA: TGTGCCAGCTCACCCTCTAGCGGGGGCTACAATGAGCAGTTCTTC. Encoded protein: CASSPSSGGYNEQFF.

J is TRBJ2-1 and V is TRBV11-2; perhaps TRBD1 as D (5 bases). From germline, CDR1 is SGHAT and CDR2 FQNNGV. CDR3 size: 14 residues. V gave up 5 bases and J gave up 2 bases, with 10 bases separating them. DNA for the CDR3: TGTGCCAGCAGCCTGGAGACAGCCTACAATGAGCAGTTCTTC. Protein sequence: CASSLETAYNEQFF.

The chain couples TRBV6-1 to TRBJ2-1, with 9 bases lining up with TRBD2. V shed 7 bases, J shed 10 bases, and the junction held 14 bases outside the gene matches. Germline V gene lookup returns CDR1 MNHNS and CDR2 SASEGT. The CDR3 is made up of 15 amino acids. The CDR3 region is CASTFSSGGPGEQFF. CDR3 DNA: TGTGCCAGCACCTTTTCCAGCGGGGGGCCGGGAGAGCAGTTCTTC.

This sequence joins TRBV19 and TRBJ2-1, with 7 bases that match TRBD2. CDR3 size: 15 residues. Germline trimming cut 3 bases from V and 0 bases from J; bases unmatched to any gene: 2. Germline V gene sequence: CDR1 LNHDA, CDR2 SQIVND (reference sequence). The CDR3 here is CASSIGRGSYNEQFF. In DNA, the CDR3 is TGTGCCAGTAGTATTGGGAGGGGCTCCTACAATGAGCAGTTCTTC.

The chain recombines TRBV19 with TRBJ1-2, with 8 bases matching TRBD1. Germline loops: CDR1 LNHDA, CDR2 SQIVND (reference sequence). CDR3 length: 13 amino acids. V shed 6 bases and J 4 bases; nucleotides not matched to a gene: 4. CDR3 in amino acids: CASRPTGGYGYTF. As DNA, the CDR3 is TGTGCCAGTAGACCTACAGGGGGCTATGGCTACACCTTC.

This clone was found a few times. The chain has TRBV30 and TRBJ1-2; 8 positions agree with TRBD1. The ends lost 4 bases at V and 7 bases at J; junction bases unmatched: 8. Germline values: CDR1 GTSNPN, CDR2 SVGIG (reference sequence). The CDR3 extends over 13 amino acids. CDR3 DNA sequence: TGTGCCTGGACCCCGGACAGGGCTCTTGGCTACACCTTC. It yields the protein CAWTPDRALGYTF.

This chain uses TRBV2 with TRBJ1-6, with D possibly being TRBD1 (6 bases). Trimming cost V 4 bases and J 7 bases, with 8 bases left between them. The germline CDR1 and CDR2 sequences are SNHLY and FYNNEI. The CDR3 has 13 residues. The DNA of the CDR3 is TGTGCCAGCAGTGGGACAGAGAATTCACCCCTCCACTTT. This gives the protein CASSGTENSPLHF.

This chain connects TRBV5-4 to TRBJ2-7; the D is unclear. Trimming shortened V by 0 bases and J by 0 bases, and 10 bases separated the two germline ends. The CDR3 spans 15 residues. The germline gives CDR1 SGHNT, CDR2 YYREEE (reference sequence). CDR3 DNA: TGTGCCAGCAGCTTGGTTCTCCCAGCCTCCTACGAGCAGTACTTC. This gives the protein CASSLVLPASYEQYF.

V gene TRBV10-3 combines with J gene TRBJ2-3, with D unresolved. CDR1 and CDR2 from the germline V gene are ENHRY and SYGVKD. The V and J ends lost 2 bases and 0 bases respectively, with 9 bases between them. The CDR3 length is 15 residues. The CDR3 region has the DNA TGTGCCATCAGTGAGATGGGCATTAGCACAGATACGCAGTATTTT. It codes for CAISEMGISTDTQYF.

This clone was counted a few times. The chain is built from TRBV19 and TRBJ1-1; D not resolved. Trimming stripped 6 bases from V and 7 bases from J, with 9 bases between. The CDR3 runs 11 residues. Germline V gene lookup returns CDR1 LNHDA and CDR2 SQIVND (reference sequence). CDR3 bases: TGTGCCAGTAGATCGGGGTTTGAAGCTTTCTTT. This encodes CASRSGFEAFF.

The J gene is TRBJ2-3, the V gene TRBV2; D is ambiguous. The CDR3 has 14 amino acids. From germline, CDR1 is SNHLY and CDR2 FYNNEI. Trimming took off 2 bases at V and 6 bases at J, with 12 bases between the two ends. CDR3 amino acids: CASSERLDSDTQYF. Written as DNA, the CDR3 is TGTGCCAGCAGTGAACGGTTAGACTCCGATACGCAGTATTTT.